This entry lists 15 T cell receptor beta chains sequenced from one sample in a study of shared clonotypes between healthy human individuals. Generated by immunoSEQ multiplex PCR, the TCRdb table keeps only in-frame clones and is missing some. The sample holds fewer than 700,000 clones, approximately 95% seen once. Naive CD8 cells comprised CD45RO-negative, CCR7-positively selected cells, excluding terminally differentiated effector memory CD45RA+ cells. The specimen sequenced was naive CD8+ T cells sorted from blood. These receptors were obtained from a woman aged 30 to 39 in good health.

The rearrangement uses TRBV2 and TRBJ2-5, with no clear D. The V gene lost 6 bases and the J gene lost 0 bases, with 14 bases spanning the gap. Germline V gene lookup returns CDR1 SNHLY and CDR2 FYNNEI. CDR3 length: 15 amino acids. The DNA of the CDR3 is TGTGCCAGCAGGGCAAAAGGGATTTACCAAGAGACCCAGTACTTC. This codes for CASRAKGIYQETQYF.

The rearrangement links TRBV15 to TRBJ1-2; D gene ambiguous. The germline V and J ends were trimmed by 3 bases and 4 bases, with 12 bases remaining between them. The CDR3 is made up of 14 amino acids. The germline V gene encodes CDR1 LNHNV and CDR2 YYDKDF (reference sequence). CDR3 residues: CATSRDRPLYGYTF. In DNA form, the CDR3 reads TGTGCCACCAGCAGGGACCGCCCGCTCTATGGCTACACCTTC.

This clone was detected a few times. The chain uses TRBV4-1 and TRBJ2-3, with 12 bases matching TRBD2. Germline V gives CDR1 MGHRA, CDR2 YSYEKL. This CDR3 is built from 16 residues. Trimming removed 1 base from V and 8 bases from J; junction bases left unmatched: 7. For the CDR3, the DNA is TGCGCCAGCAGCCAAGTTCTAGCGGGAGGGCCTGGTACGCAGTATTTT. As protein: CASSQVLAGGPGTQYF.

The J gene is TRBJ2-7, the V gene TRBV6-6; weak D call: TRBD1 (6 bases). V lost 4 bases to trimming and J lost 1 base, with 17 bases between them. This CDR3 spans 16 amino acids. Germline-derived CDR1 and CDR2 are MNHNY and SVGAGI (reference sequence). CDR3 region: CASSLPPGHPSYEQYF. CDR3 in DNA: TGTGCCAGCAGTTTACCCCCGGGACACCCATCCTACGAGCAGTACTTC.

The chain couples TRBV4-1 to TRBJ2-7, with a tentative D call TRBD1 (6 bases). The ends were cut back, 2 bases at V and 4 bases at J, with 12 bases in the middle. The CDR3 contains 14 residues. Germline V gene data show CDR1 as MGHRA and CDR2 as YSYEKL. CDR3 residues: CASSQKVGQYEQYF. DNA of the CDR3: TGCGCCAGCAGCCAAAAAGTCGGACAGTACGAGCAGTACTTC.

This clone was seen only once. In DNA, the CDR3 is TGCAGCGTAGAAACTCAGGGCTGGCAGTACTTC. This sequence encodes CSVETQGWQYF. The chain links TRBV29-1 to TRBJ2-7; a weak D match, TRBD1 (5 bases). This CDR3 is built from 11 residues. The germline V and J ends were trimmed by 6 bases and 9 bases, with 15 bases remaining between them. Germline V gene lookup returns CDR1 SQVTM and CDR2 ANQGSEA.

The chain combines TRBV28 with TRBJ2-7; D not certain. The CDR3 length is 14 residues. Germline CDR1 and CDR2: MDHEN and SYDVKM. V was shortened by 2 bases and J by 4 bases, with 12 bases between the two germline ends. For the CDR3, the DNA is TGTGCCAGCAGTTTAGCAGGATACGCATACGAGCAGTACTTC. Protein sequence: CASSLAGYAYEQYF. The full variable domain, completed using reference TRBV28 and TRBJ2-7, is DVKVTQSSRYLVKRTGEKVFLECVQDMDHENMFWYRQDPGLGLRLIYFSYDVKMKEKGDIPEGYSVSREKKERFSLILESASTNQTSMYLCASSLAGYAYEQYFGPGTRLTVT.

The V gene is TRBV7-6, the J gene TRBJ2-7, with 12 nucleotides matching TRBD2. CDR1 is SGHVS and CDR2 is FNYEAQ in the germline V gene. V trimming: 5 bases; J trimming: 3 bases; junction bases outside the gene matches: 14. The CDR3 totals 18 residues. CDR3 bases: TGTGCCAGCAGCACCACCGGGACTAGCGGGTCCCTCGGCTACGAGCAGTACTTC. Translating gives CASSTTGTSGSLGYEQYF.

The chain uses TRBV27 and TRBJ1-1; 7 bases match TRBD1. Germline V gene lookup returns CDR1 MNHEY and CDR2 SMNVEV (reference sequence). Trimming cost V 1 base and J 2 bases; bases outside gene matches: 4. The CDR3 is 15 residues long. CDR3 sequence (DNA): TGTGCCAGCAGTTTATGGGCAGGGGGTAACACTGAAGCTTTCTTT. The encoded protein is CASSLWAGGNTEAFF.

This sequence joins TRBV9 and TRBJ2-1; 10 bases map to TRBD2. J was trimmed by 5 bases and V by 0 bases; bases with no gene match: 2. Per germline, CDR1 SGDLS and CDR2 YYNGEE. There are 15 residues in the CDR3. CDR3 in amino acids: CASSVDGTSDNEQFF. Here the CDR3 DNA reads TGTGCCAGCAGCGTAGATGGGACTAGCGACAATGAGCAGTTCTTC. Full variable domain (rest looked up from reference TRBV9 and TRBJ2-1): DSGVTQTPKHLITATGQRVTLRCSPRSGDLSVYWYQQSLDQGLQFLIQYYNGEERAKGNILERFSAQQFPDLHSELNLSSLELGDSALYFCASSVDGTSDNEQFFGPGTRLTVL.

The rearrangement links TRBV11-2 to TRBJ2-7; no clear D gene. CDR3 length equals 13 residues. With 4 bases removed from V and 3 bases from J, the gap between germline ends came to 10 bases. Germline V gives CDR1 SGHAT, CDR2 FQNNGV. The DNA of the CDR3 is TGTGCCAGCAGCTACGAGGAGTTCTACGAGCAGTACTTC. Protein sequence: CASSYEEFYEQYF. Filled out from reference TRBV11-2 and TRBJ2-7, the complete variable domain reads EAGVAQSPRYKIIEKRQSVAFWCNPISGHATLYWYQQILGQGPKLLIQFQNNGVVDDSQLPKDRFSAERLKGVDSTLKIQPAKLEDSAVYLCASSYEEFYEQYFGPGTRLTVT.

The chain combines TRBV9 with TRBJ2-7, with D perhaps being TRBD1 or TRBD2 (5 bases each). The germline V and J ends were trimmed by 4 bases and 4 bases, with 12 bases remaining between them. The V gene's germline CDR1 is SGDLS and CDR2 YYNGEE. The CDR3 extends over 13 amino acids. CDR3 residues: CASSTRGGYEQYF. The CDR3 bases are TGTGCCAGCAGCACCCGTGGGGGTTACGAGCAGTACTTC.

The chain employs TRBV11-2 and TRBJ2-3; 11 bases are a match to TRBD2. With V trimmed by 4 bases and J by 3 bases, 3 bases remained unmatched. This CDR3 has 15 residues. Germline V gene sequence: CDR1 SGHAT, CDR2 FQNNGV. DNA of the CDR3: TGTGCCAGCAGCTCTTTAGCGGGAGGGACAGATACGCAGTATTTT. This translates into CASSSLAGGTDTQYF.

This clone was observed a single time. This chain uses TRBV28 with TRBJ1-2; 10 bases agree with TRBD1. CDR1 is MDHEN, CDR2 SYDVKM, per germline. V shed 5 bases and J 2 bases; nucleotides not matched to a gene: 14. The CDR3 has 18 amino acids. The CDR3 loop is CASSIGRLSGQGNYGYTF. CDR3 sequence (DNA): TGTGCCAGCAGTATAGGGCGGCTTTCGGGACAGGGGAACTATGGCTACACCTTC.

The DNA of the CDR3 is TGTGCCAGTAGTTCTCGCGGACAGGGTATTGAAGCTTTCTTT. This gives the protein CASSSRGQGIEAFF. The rearrangement links TRBV19 to TRBJ1-1; 8 bases match TRBD1. The germline gives CDR1 LNHDA, CDR2 SQIVND (reference sequence). Trimming cost V 5 bases and J 7 bases; bases outside gene matches: 9. CDR3 size: 14 residues.